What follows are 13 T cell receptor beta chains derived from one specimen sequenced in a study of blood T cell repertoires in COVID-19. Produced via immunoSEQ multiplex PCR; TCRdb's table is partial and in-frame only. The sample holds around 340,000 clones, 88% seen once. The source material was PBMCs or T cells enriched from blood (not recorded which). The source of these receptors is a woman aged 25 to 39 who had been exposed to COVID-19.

CDR3 sequence: CASSSGTSASYEQYF. CDR3 coding DNA: TGTGCCAGCAGCTCCGGGACTAGCGCTTCCTACGAGCAGTACTTC. The chain joins TRBV5-4 to TRBJ2-7, with TRBD2 identical over 10 bases. This CDR3 is built from 15 residues. The germline V gene encodes CDR1 SGHNT and CDR2 YYREEE (reference sequence). V lost 3 bases to trimming and J lost 1 base; unmatched junction nucleotides: 4.

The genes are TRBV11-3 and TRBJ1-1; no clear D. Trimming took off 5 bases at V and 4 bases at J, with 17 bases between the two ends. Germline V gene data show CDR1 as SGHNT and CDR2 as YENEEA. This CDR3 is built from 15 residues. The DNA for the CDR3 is TGTGCCAGCAGCCTTCGAGTTGAGGGTCTCACTGAAGCTTTCTTT. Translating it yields CASSLRVEGLTEAFF.

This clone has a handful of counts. The CDR3, as DNA: TGCAGCGGGAGACCACCGAACACTGAAGCTTTCTTT. Amino acids: CSGRPPNTEAFF. This chain links TRBV29-1 with TRBJ1-1; the D is unclear. The CDR3 length is 12 residues. V was trimmed by 7 bases and J by 1 base, leaving 10 bases between them. Per the germline V gene, CDR1 is SQVTM and CDR2 is ANQGSEA.

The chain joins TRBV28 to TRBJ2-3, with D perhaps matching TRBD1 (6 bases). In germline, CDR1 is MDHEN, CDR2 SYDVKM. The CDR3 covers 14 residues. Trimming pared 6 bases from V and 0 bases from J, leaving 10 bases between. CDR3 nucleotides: TGTGCCAGCAGCGACAGGCCGAGCACAGATACGCAGTATTTT. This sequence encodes CASSDRPSTDTQYF.

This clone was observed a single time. The CDR3 protein is CASSPGVWGGELFF. CDR3 nucleotides: TGTGCCAGCAGCCCAGGGGTTTGGGGCGGGGAGCTGTTTTTT. The chain is built from TRBV25-1 and TRBJ2-2; a possible D gene is TRBD1 (6 bases). V was trimmed by 6 bases and J by 7 bases, leaving 15 bases between them. Looked up from germline, CDR1 is MGHDK and CDR2 is SYGVNS. This CDR3 is 14 amino acids long.

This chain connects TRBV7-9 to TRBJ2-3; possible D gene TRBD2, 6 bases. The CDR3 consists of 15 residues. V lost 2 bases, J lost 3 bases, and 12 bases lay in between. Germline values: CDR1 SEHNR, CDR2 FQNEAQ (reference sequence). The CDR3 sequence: CASSLRLEGTDTQYF. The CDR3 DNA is TGTGCCAGCAGCTTACGGCTGGAGGGGACAGATACGCAGTATTTT.

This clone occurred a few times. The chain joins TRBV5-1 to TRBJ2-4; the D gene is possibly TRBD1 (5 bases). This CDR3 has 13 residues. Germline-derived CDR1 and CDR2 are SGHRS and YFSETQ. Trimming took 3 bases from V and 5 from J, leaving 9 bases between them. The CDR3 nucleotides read TGCGCCAGCAGCTACCAGACAGAAAACATTCAGTACTTC. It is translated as CASSYQTENIQYF.

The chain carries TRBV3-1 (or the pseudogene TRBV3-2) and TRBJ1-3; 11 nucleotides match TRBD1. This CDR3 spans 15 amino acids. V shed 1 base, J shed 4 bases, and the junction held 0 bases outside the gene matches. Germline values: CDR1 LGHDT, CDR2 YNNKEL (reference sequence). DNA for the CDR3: TGTGCCAGCAGCCAAGGGACAGGGGGCGGAAACACCATATATTTT. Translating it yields CASSQGTGGGNTIYF.

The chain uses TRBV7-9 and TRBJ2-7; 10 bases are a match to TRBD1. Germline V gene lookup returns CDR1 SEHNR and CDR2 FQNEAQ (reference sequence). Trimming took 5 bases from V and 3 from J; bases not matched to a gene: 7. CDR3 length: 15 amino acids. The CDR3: CASSPRQGANYEQYF. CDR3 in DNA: TGTGCCAGCAGCCCGCGACAGGGGGCCAACTACGAGCAGTACTTC.

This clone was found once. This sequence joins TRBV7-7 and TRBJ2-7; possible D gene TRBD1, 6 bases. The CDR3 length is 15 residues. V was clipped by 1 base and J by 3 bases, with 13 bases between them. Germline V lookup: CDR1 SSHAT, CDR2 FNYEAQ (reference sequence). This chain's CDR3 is CASSLGSGGGYEQYF. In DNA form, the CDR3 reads TGTGCCAGCAGCTTAGGAAGTGGGGGCGGCTACGAGCAGTACTTC.

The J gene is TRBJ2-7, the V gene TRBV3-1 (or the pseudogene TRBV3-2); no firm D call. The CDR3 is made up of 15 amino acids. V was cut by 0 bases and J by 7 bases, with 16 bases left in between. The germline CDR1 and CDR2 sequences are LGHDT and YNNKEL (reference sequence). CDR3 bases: TGTGCCAGCAGCCAAGAAATAGCACGCGGTCGGGAGCAGTACTTC. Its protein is CASSQEIARGREQYF.

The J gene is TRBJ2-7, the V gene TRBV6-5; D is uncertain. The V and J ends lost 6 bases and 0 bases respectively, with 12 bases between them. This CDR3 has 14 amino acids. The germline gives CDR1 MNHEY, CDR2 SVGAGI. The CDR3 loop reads CASRAIINSYEQYF. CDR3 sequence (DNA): TGTGCCAGCAGAGCGATTATCAACTCCTACGAGCAGTACTTC.

The CDR3 is CASSPPIRTTTYEQYF. CDR3 nucleotides: TGTGCCAGCTCACCACCGATAAGGACAACAACCTACGAGCAGTACTTC. This chain connects TRBV18 to TRBJ2-7; tentatively, D is TRBD1 (5 bases). This CDR3 has 16 amino acids. V lost 0 bases and J 2 bases, leaving 14 bases between the germline ends. CDR1 and CDR2 from the germline V gene are KGHSH and LQKENI. Full variable domain (outside the CDR3, taken from reference TRBV18 and TRBJ2-7): NAGVMQNPRHLVRRRGQEARLRCSPMKGHSHVYWYRQLPEEGLKFMVYLQKENIIDESGMPKERFSAEFPKEGPSILRIQQVVRGDSAAYFCASSPPIRTTTYEQYFGPGTRLTVT.